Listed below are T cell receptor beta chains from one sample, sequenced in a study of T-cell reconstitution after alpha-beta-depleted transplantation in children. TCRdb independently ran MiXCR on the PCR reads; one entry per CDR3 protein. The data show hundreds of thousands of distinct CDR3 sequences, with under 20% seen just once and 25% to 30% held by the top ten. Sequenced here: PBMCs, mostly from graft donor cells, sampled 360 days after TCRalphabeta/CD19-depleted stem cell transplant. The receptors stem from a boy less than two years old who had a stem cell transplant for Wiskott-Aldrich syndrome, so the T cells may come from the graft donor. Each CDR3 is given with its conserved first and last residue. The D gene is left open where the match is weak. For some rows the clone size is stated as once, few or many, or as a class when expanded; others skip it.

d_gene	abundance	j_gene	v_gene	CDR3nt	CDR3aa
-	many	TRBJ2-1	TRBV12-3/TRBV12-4	TGTGCCAGCAGTTTAGAGGGTCCTGGACTAAGGTCCTCCAATGAGCAGTTCTTC	CASSLEGPGLRSSNEQFF
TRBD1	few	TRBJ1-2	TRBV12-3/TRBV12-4	TGTGCCAGCAGTCGTACGGGACAGACCTATGGCTACACCTTC	CASSRTGQTYGYTF
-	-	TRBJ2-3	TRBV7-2	TGTGCCAGCAGCTTAAGGCAGAGGGGTGGCGCAGTGGATACGCAGTATTTT	CASSLRQRGGAVDTQYF
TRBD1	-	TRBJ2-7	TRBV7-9	TGTGCCAGCAGCCGGACAGGGATTGAGCAGTACTTC	CASSRTGIEQYF
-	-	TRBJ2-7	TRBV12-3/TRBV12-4	TGTGCCAGCAGTTTAAAGGAAGCTTTAGGGGAGCAGTACTTC	CASSLKEALGEQYF
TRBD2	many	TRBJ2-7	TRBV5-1	TGCGCCAGCAGCGGGGCCGGGACTAACTCCTACGAGCAGTACTTC	CASSGAGTNSYEQYF
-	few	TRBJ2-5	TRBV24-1	TGTGGGACGCCGAGAAGGGAGACCCAGTACTTC	CGTPRRETQYF
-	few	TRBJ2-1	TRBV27	TGTGCCAGCAGTTTAAGGGGGACTTCCTCCTACAATGAGCAGTTCTTC	CASSLRGTSSYNEQFF
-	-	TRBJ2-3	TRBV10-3	TGTGCCATCAGTGAGTCTAGAACAGATACGCAGTATTTT	CAISESRTDTQYF
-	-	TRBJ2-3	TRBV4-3	TGCGCCAGCAGCCAAGATGGTGGAACCCTGCAGTATTTT	CASSQDGGTLQYF
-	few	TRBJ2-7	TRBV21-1	TGTGCCAGCAGCAAATCCTCCCGACTAACCAACTACGAGCAGTACTTC	CASSKSSRLTNYEQYF
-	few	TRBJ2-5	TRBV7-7	TGTGCCAGCAGCTTCCAATTGAGGTCGGAGACCCAGTACTTC	CASSFQLRSETQYF